The rows below give T cell receptor beta chains drawn from one sample of a study of blood T cell repertoires in COVID-19. The repertoire was sequenced with immunoSEQ multiplex PCR; TCRdb's copy has only in-frame clones and lacks some. The table shows about 140,000 clones, with about 80% occurring only once. The sequencing sample was made of peripheral blood. Receptor source: a human donor in a cohort sampled during active COVID-19. The CDR3 runs from the conserved cysteine through the conserved F or W. The D gene is left open where the match is weak. Clone size is given for some rows only: seen once, a few or many times, or a class if the clone is expanded.

D gene,V gene,clone size,J gene,CDR3 length,CDR3 protein,CDR3 DNA
TRBD1,TRBV6-5,few,TRBJ1-6,15,CASSYGGDRNSPLHF,TGTGCCAGCAGTTACGGTGGGGACAGAAATTCACCCCTCCACTTT
TRBD1,TRBV7-3,NA,TRBJ2-1,13,CASSMTGVGEQFF,TGTGCCAGCAGTATGACAGGGGTTGGAGAGCAGTTCTTC
NA,TRBV15,NA,TRBJ1-1,14,CATSRDLGIFEAFF,TGTGCCACCAGCAGAGATCTCGGGATCTTCGAAGCTTTCTTT
TRBD2,TRBV28,NA,TRBJ2-2,19,CASTILPGLAELNTGELFF,TGTGCCAGCACCATCCTTCCGGGACTAGCGGAATTGAACACCGGGGAGCTGTTTTTT
NA,TRBV28,NA,TRBJ1-5,15,CASSFQGGPNQPQHF,TGTGCCAGCAGTTTTCAGGGAGGCCCCAATCAGCCCCAGCATTTT
TRBD1,TRBV6-6,few,TRBJ1-5,16,CASNKPPGQGGQPQHF,TGTGCCAGCAATAAACCCCCTGGACAGGGCGGTCAGCCCCAGCATTTT
NA,TRBV28,NA,TRBJ2-2,16,CASSSTGLTNTGELFF,TGTGCCAGCAGTTCCACAGGGTTAACGAACACCGGGGAGCTGTTTTTT
NA,TRBV15,NA,TRBJ2-3,18,CATSRGRVGGAGVDTQYF,TGTGCCACCAGCAGAGGGAGGGTAGGGGGCGCGGGCGTAGATACGCAGTATTTT
TRBD1,TRBV23-1,NA,TRBJ2-5,16,CASSPKDRMVKETQYF,TGCGCCAGCAGTCCTAAGGACAGGATGGTGAAAGAGACCCAGTACTTC
TRBD1,TRBV28,NA,TRBJ1-5,14,CASLISGQYQPQHF,TGTGCCAGCCTTATTTCGGGACAGTATCAGCCCCAGCATTTT
TRBD2,TRBV19,NA,TRBJ2-7,14,CASSMASGSYEQYF,TGTGCCAGTAGTATGGCTAGCGGGAGTTACGAGCAGTACTTC
NA,TRBV21-1,NA,TRBJ2-2,16,CASSNPAGMNTGELFF,TGTGCCAGCAGCAACCCAGCGGGGATGAACACCGGGGAGCTGTTTTTT
NA,TRBV5-1,NA,TRBJ2-1,13,CASSVDWNNEQFF,TGCGCCAGCAGCGTAGACTGGAACAATGAGCAGTTCTTC
NA,TRBV20-1,NA,TRBJ1-1,10,CSASGREAFF,TGCAGTGCTAGTGGCAGGGAAGCTTTCTTT
TRBD1,TRBV25-1,NA,TRBJ1-5,14,CASRGTGEHQPQHF,TGTGCCAGCAGGGGGACAGGGGAACATCAGCCCCAGCATTTT
TRBD2,TRBV30,NA,TRBJ2-3,17,CAWSAGGSGSPTDTQYF,TGTGCCTGGAGTGCCGGGGGTAGCGGGAGTCCCACAGATACGCAGTATTTT
TRBD2,TRBV19,NA,TRBJ2-1,19,CASSPPTSGRPSSYNEQFF,TGTGCCAGTAGTCCTCCGACTAGCGGGAGACCCAGCTCCTACAATGAGCAGTTCTTC
TRBD1,TRBV10-2,NA,TRBJ1-5,16,CASSEHRGVSNQPQHF,TGCGCCAGCAGTGAGCACAGGGGGGTTAGCAATCAGCCCCAGCATTTT
TRBD1,TRBV29-1,NA,TRBJ2-2,14,CSVPTGVNTGELFF,TGCAGCGTCCCGACAGGGGTGAACACCGGGGAGCTGTTTTTT
TRBD1,TRBV19,NA,TRBJ1-2,13,CASRMDRAGGYTF,TGTGCCAGTAGGATGGACAGGGCGGGTGGCTACACCTTC
NA,TRBV6-6,few,TRBJ2-5,14,CASSLGGAQETQYF,TGTGCCAGCAGTTTAGGGGGGGCCCAAGAGACCCAGTACTTC
NA,TRBV18,NA,TRBJ1-6,13,CASSPTTSSPLHF,TGTGCCAGCTCACCTACCACGAGTTCACCCCTCCACTTT
NA,TRBV12-3/TRBV12-4,few,TRBJ2-7,13,CASNQQGVHEQYF,TGTGCCAGCAACCAACAGGGCGTCCACGAGCAGTACTTC
TRBD1,TRBV11-1,NA,TRBJ1-2,13,CASSSTGFYGYTF,TGTGCCAGCAGCTCGACAGGGTTCTATGGCTACACCTTC
NA,TRBV6-2/TRBV6-3,once,TRBJ2-5,15,CASTPIRSGLETQYF,TGTGCCAGCACCCCTATAAGATCCGGGTTGGAGACCCAGTACTTC